The clone carrying this T cell receptor (beta chain) was observed a single time. This specimen belongs to a study of blood T cell repertoires in COVID-19. On the study more broadly: Both acute and convalescent COVID-19 samples were obtained from the United States, Italy and Spain. PBMCs, B-cell-depleted T cells, or T cells were the source of the cDNA or gDNA that made up the material.

From germline, CDR1 is MGHDK and CDR2 SYGVNS. This CDR3 spans 14 amino acids. J was trimmed by 2 bases and V by 3 bases; bases with no gene match: 4. Per the original methods: Using reference gene primer amplification, nucleated cell counts were estimated. This table comes from immunoSEQ multiplex PCR, and its TCRdb copy is limited to in-frame clones, with some not included. The V and J calls and clone size are taken from that table; D and trimming were inferred from the DNA. The table includes approximately 130,000 clones, about four fifths detected once. The clonotype comes from a man aged 40-49 years with active or convalescent COVID-19. The sequencing input was peripheral blood. V and J are TRBV25-1 and TRBJ2-7; 7 bases map to TRBD1. The CDR3 region has the DNA TGTGCCAGCAGTGACCGGGACAGTACCTACGAGCAGTACTTC. It yields the protein CASSDRDSTYEQYF.